The T cell receptor beta chain under discussion was sequenced for a study of T cells after yellow fever vaccination. Trimming shortened V by 4 bases and J by 6 bases, and 9 bases separated the two germline ends. The CDR3 contains 13 residues. Germline V gives CDR1 KGHDR, CDR2 SFDVKD. TCRdb processed the 5' RACE reads anew with MiXCR; each CDR3 protein has one entry. The table includes around 320,000 distinct CDR3 sequences, around 10% detected once. Study results and limitations: A limited proportion of clonotypes was detected within both the CD4 and CD8 compartments. Abundant bulk-derived clonotypes could contaminate FACS-sorted repertoires. The secondary T-cell response peaked on day 5, not day 15, but was weaker.

Of note for this clonotype: The antigen remains unidentified.

The chain has TRBV24-1 and TRBJ2-1; D is unresolved. The clonotype originates from a man aged 18 to 29 who received the YFV17D yellow fever vaccine. The sequencing here drew on CD4+ T cells sorted from PBMCs, taken 45 days after the yellow fever booster vaccination. The chain's CDR3 is CATSDPDINEQFF. As DNA, the CDR3 is TGTGCCACCAGTGACCCCGACATCAATGAGCAGTTCTTC.